The clone carrying this T cell receptor beta chain appeared once. Its specificity is unknown. This record comes from a study of cytomegalovirus exposure and HLA in healthy donors. Overall study: Genotyping of roughly 400 donors showed that roughly 80% belonged to the Caucasian-associated ancestry cluster.

Notes on the study in general: It was reported that TCR beta sequences correctly inferred the HLA-A and HLA-B alleles for most subjects. In vitro work confirmed that three CMV-associated chains recognize CMV antigens. CMV serostatus was the only recorded immune exposure for donors.

Trimming pared 4 bases from V and 0 bases from J, leaving 7 bases between. The CDR3 is 13 amino acids. Germline CDR1 is PRHDT and CDR2 is FYEKMQ (reference sequence). Both 60 Vbeta primers and 13 Jbeta primers went into the PCR. Some clones are missing from TCRdb's copy, which holds only in-frame ones; the method was immunoSEQ multiplex PCR. This table has about 180,000 clones, around 83% appearing once. This chain joins TRBV13 and TRBJ2-7; the D is unclear. The source of this sequence is a girl aged 2 to 10 in good health and CMV-seropositive. The material sequenced was PBMCs. The CDR3 protein is CASSSVSSYEQYF. The DNA of the CDR3 is TGTGCCAGCAGCTCCGTCAGCTCCTACGAGCAGTACTTC.